This TCR beta chain was observed in a study of T cell responses to AZD1222 COVID-19 vaccine. Study conclusions and caveats: Donor demographics were predominantly white British with a female majority; clonal diversity may be underestimated. Close to half of spike-specific TCRs reportedly recognize unmutated variant regions. Baseline testing showed seropositivity in only 5 or 6 AZD1222 recipients.

Turning to this clone: Its antigen remains unknown.

Profiled with immunoSEQ multiplex PCR; TCRdb holds only in-frame clones, not every one. Of approximately 160,000 clones in the sample, about 92% were seen once. The CDR3 is 12 amino acids. Germline V lookup: CDR1 SGHNT, CDR2 YYREEE (reference sequence). Trimming removed 5 bases at V and 3 bases at J, with 8 bases between. This TCR was sampled from an adult who received the AZD1222 COVID-19 vaccine. Sequenced here: peripheral blood, sampled 28 days after the second AZD1222 dose. The chain recombines TRBV5-4 with TRBJ1-2, with D perhaps matching TRBD1 (5 bases). The CDR3 region is CASSLGDYGYTF. DNA for the CDR3: TGTGCCAGCAGTTTAGGGGACTATGGCTACACCTTC.